A single sample gave rise to the 5 T cell receptor beta chains below, sequenced in a study of blood T cells in healthy people across ages. A sample-barcoded 5' primer and a J-beta primer mix were used in a second PCR of roughly 6 to 11 cycles. TCRdb used MiXCR to reprocess the 5' RACE reads, holding one entry per CDR3 protein. The sample lists about 1.1 million distinct CDR3 sequences, about two fifths occurring once. The specimen was blood. Source of these receptors: a man aged 18 to 30 in good health.

In its sample, this clonotype was seen a few times. The J gene is TRBJ2-1, the V gene TRBV6-5; TRBD1 might be the D (5 bases). There are 16 residues in the CDR3. With 0 bases removed from V and 6 bases from J, the gap between germline ends came to 15 bases. Germline V gene data show CDR1 as MNHEY and CDR2 as SVGAGI. The CDR3 is CASSYSSRGSSNEQFF. The CDR3 DNA follows: TGTGCCAGCAGTTACTCGTCAAGGGGTAGCAGCAATGAGCAGTTCTTC.

This clonotype was detected only a few times. The chain couples TRBV7-2 to TRBJ2-3, with D possibly TRBD2 on 5 matching bases. V lost 1 base to trimming and J lost 4 bases, with 15 bases between them. This CDR3 spans 16 amino acids. Germline values: CDR1 SGHTA, CDR2 FQGNSA. CDR3 DNA: TGTGCCAGCAGCTTAGGACCCCGCGGGTTCTCAGATACGCAGTATTTT. This codes for CASSLGPRGFSDTQYF.

The CDR3 is CASSQFQGVSYTF. CDR3 DNA sequence: TGTGCCAGCAGCCAATTTCAGGGGGTCAGCTACACCTTC. This chain joins TRBV14 and TRBJ1-2; 7 bases map to TRBD1. The CDR3 sequence is 13 residues long. Per the germline V gene, CDR1 is SGHDN and CDR2 is FVKESK. J was trimmed by 9 bases and V by 2 bases; bases with no gene match: 6.

In its sample, this clonotype was seen a few times. The chain couples TRBV14 to TRBJ2-7, with D hard to call. The DNA end lines up better with TRBJ2-5; the J call may be wrong. Looked up from germline, CDR1 is SGHDN and CDR2 is FVKESK. CDR3 size: 14 residues. Written as DNA, the CDR3 is TGTGCCAGCAGCCAAGCGGGCAGCTCTGGGACCCAGTACTTC. Amino acids: CASSQAGSSGTQYF.

The CDR3 DNA reads TGCGCCAGCCTGAAGGGGGCGACCGAAACAGATACGCAGTATTTT. Translation: CASLKGATETDTQYF. The V call is TRBV5-1, the J call TRBJ2-3; 7 positions match TRBD1. Losses at the gene ends were 7 bases for V and 3 bases for J; bases not matched to a gene: 11. The CDR3 spans 15 residues. CDR1 SGHRS and CDR2 YFSETQ come from the germline V gene.